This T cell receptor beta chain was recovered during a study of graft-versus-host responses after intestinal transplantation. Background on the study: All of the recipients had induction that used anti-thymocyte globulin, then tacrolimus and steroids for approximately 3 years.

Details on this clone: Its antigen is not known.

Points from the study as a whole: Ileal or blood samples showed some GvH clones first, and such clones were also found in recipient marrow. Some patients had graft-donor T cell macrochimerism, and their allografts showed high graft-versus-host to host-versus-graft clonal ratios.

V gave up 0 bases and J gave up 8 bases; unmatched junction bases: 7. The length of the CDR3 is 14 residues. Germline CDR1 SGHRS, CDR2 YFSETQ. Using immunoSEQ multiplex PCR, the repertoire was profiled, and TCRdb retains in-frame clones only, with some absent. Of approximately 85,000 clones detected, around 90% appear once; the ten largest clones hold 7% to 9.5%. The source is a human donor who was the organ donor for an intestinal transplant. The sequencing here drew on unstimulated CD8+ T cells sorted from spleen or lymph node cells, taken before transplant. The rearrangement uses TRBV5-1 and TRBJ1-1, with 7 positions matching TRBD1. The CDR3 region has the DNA TGCGCCAGCAGCTTGGAGCTAGGGGGCCTCGAAGCTTTCTTT. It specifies CASSLELGGLEAFF.